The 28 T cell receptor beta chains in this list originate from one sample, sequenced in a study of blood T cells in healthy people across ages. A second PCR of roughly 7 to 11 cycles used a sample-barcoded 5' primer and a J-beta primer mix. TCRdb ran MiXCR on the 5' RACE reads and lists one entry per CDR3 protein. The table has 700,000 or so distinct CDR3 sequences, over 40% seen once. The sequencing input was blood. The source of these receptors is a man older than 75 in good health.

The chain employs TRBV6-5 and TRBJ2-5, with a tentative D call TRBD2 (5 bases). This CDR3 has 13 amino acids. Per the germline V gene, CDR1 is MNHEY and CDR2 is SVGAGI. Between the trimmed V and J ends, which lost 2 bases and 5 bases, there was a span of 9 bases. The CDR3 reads CASSYEGGETQYF. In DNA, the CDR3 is TGTGCCAGCAGTTACGAGGGTGGGGAGACCCAGTACTTC.

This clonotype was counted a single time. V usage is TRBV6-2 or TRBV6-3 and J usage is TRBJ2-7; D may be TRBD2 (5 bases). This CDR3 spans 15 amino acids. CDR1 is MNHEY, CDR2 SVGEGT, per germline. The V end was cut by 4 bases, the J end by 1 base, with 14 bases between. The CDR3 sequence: CASSSMRAISYEQYF. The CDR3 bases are TGTGCCAGCAGTTCCATGAGGGCAATATCCTACGAGCAGTACTTC.

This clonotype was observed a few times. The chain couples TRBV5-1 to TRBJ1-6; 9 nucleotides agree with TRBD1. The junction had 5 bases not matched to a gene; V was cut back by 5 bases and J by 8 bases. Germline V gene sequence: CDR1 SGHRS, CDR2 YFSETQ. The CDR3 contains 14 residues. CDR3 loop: CASRLDRGDSPLHF. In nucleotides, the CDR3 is TGCGCCAGCAGACTGGACAGGGGAGATTCACCCCTCCACTTT.

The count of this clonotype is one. CDR3 bases: TGTGCCAGCAGATCCGGGACAACTAACTATGGCTACACCTTC. Protein: CASRSGTTNYGYTF. V gene TRBV6-5 combines with J gene TRBJ1-2; tentative D call: TRBD1 (6 bases). Trimming shortened V by 6 bases and J by 0 bases, and 11 bases separated the two germline ends. The CDR3 spans 14 residues. The germline V gene encodes CDR1 MNHEY and CDR2 SVGAGI.

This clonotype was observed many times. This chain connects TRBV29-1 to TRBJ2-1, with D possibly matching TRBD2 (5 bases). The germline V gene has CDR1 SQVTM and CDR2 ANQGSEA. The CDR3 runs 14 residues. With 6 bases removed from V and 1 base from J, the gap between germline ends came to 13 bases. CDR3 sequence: CSVVRGGSYNEQFF. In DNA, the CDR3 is TGCAGCGTGGTACGGGGTGGTTCCTACAATGAGCAGTTCTTC.

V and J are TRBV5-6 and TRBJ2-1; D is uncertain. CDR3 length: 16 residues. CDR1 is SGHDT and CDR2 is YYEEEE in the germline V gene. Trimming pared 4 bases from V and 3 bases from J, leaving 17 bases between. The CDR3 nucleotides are TGTGCCAGCAGCGCCGATCTAGAAAACAGCTACAATGAGCAGTTCTTC. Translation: CASSADLENSYNEQFF.

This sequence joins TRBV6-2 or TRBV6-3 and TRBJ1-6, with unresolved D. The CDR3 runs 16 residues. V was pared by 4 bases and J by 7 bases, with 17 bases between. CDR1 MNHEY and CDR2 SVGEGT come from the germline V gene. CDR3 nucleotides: TGTGCCAGCAGTTCTATCGACTTGGAGGGCAATTCACCCCTCCACTTT. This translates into CASSSIDLEGNSPLHF.

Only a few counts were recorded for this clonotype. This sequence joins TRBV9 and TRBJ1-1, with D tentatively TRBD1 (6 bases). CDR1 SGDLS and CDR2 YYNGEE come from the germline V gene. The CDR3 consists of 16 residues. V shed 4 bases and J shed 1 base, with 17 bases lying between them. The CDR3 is CASSRGGGLPNTEAFF. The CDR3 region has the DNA TGTGCCAGCAGCCGTGGGGGCGGATTGCCGAACACTGAAGCTTTCTTT.

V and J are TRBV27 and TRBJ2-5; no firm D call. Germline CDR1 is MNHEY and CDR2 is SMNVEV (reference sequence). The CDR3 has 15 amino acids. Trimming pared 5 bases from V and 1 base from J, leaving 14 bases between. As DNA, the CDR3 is TGTGCCAGCAGTCTCGGACGTCTAACCCAAGAGACCCAGTACTTC. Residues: CASSLGRLTQETQYF.

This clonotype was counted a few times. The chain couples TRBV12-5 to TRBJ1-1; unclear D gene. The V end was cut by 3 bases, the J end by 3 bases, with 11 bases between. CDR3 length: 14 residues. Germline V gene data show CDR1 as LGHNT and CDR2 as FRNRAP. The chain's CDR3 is CASGLGGRDTEAFF. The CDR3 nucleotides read TGTGCTAGTGGTTTAGGAGGGAGGGACACTGAAGCTTTCTTT.

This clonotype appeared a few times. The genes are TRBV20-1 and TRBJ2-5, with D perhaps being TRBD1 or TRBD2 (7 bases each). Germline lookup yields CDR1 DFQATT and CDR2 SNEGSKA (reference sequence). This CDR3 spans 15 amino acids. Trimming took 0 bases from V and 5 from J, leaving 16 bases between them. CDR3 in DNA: TGCAGTGCTAGAGATCCCCGACAGGGAGGGGAGACCCAGTACTTC. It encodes CSARDPRQGGETQYF.

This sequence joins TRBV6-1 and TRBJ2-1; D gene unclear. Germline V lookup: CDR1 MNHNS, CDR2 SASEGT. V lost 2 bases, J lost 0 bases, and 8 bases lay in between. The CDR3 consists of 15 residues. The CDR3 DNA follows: TGTGCCAGCAGTGAACAACAGAGCTCCTACAATGAGCAGTTCTTC. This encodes CASSEQQSSYNEQFF.

CDR3 coding DNA: TGTGCCAGCAGCTTAGCAACAGGATTAAACACTGAAGCTTTCTTT. It specifies CASSLATGLNTEAFF. This chain uses TRBV7-9 with TRBJ1-1, with D possibly TRBD1 on 5 matching bases. The V end was cut by 0 bases, the J end by 2 bases, with 10 bases between. The CDR3 is 15 residues long. In germline, CDR1 is SEHNR, CDR2 FQNEAQ (reference sequence).

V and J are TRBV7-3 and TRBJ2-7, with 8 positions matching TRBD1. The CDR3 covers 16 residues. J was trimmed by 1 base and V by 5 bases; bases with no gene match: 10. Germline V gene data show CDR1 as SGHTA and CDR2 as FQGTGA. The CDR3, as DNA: TGTGCCAGCAGCCCCGGGCCGAGACAGGGGTCCTACGAGCAGTACTTC. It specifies CASSPGPRQGSYEQYF.

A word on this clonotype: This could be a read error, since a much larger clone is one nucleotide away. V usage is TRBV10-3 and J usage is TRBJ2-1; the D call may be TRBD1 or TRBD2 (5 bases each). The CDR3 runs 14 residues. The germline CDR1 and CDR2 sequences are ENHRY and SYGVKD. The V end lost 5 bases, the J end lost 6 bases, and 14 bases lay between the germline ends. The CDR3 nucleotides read TGTGCCATCAGTAGAGGGGAACCACCCAATGAGCAGTTCTTC. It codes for CAISRGEPPNEQFF.

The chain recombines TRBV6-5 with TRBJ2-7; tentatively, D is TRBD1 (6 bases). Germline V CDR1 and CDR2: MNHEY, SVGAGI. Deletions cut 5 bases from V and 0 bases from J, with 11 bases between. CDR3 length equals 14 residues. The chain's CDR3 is CASSRTATSYEQYF. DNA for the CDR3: TGTGCCAGCAGTCGGACAGCCACCTCCTACGAGCAGTACTTC.

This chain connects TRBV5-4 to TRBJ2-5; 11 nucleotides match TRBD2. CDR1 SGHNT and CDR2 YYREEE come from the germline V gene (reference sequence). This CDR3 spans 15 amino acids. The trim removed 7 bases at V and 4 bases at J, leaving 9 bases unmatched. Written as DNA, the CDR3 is TGTGCCAGCCAAAGGACTAGCGGGTGGCGAGAGACCCAGTACTTC. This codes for CASQRTSGWRETQYF.

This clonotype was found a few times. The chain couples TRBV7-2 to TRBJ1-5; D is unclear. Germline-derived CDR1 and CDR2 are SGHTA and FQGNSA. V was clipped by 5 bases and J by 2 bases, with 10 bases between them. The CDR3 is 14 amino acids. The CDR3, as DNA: TGTGCCAGCAGCACGGGCCGGGGCAATCAGCCCCAGCATTTT. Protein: CASSTGRGNQPQHF.

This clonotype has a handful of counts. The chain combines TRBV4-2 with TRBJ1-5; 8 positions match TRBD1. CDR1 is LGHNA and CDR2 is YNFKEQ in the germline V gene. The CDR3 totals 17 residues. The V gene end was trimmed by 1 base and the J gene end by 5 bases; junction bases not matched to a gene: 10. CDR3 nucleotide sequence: TGTGCCAGCAGCCAAGGGGGGGCCAGGGGGCAACATCAGCCCCAGCATTTT. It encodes CASSQGGARGQHQPQHF.

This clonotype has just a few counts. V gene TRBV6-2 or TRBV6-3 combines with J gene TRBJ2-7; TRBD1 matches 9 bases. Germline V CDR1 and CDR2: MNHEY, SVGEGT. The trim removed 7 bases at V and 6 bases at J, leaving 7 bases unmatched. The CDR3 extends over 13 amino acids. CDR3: CASTGTGRGEQYF. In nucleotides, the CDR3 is TGTGCCAGCACGGGGACAGGGAGGGGCGAGCAGTACTTC.

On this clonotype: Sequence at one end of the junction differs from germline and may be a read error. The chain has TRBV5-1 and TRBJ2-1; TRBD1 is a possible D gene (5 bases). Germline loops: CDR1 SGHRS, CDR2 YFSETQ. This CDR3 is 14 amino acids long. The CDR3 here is CASSLDGRRDERFF. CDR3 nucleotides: TGCGCCAGCAGCTTGGATGGCCGCAGGGATGAGCGGTTCTTC.

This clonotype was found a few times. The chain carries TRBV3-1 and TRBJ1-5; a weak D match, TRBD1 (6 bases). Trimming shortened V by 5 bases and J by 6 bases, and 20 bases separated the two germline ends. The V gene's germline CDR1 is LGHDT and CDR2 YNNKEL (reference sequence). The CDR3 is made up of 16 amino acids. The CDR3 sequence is CASSGGDGGVGQPQHF. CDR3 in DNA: TGTGCCAGCAGCGGCGGAGACGGGGGCGTGGGTCAGCCCCAGCATTTT. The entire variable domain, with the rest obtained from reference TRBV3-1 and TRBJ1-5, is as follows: DTAVSQTPKYLVTQMGNDKSIKCEQNLGHDTMYWYKQDSKKFLKIMFSYNNKELIINETVPNRFSPKSPDKAHLNLHINSLELGDSAVYFCASSGGDGGVGQPQHFGDGTRLSIL.

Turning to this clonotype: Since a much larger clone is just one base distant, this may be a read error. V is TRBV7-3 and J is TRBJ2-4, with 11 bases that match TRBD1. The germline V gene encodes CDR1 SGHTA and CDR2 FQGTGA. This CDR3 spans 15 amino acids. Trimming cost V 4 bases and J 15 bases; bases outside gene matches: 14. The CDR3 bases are TGTGCCAGCAGCTCCCCGGACAGGGGGCAAGAGACCCGGTACTTC. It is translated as CASSSPDRGQETRYF.

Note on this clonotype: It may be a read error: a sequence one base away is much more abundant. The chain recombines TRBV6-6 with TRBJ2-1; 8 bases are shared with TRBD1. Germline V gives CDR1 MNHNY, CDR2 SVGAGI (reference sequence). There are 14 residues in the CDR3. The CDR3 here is CVSKPERTGQGQFF. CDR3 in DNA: TGTGTCAGCAAACCCGAACGTACTGGACAGGGGCAGTTCTTC.

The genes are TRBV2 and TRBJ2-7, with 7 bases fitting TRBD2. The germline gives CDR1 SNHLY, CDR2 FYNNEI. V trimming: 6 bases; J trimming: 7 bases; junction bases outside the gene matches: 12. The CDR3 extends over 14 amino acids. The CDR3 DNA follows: TGTGCCAGCAGGGCAGTAGCGGGCTACAATGAGCAGTACTTC. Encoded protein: CASRAVAGYNEQYF.

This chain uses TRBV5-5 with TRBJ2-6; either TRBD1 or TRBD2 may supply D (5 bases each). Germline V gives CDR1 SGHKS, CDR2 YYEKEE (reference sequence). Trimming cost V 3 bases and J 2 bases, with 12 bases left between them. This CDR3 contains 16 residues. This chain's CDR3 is CASSSQLGAGANVLTF. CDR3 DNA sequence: TGTGCCAGCAGCTCACAATTGGGGGCTGGGGCCAACGTCCTGACTTTC.

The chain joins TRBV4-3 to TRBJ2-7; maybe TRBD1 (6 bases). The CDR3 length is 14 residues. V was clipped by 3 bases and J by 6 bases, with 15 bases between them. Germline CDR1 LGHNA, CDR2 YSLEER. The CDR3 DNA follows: TGCGCCAGCAGCCATCCATTACAGGACAGCGAGCAGTACTTC. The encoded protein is CASSHPLQDSEQYF.

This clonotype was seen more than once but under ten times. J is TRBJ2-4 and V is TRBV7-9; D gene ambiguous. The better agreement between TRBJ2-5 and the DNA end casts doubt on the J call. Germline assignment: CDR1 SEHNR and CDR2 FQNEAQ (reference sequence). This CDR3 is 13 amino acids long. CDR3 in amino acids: CASLVAGGETQYF. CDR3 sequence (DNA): TGTGCCAGCCTTGTAGCTGGCGGAGAGACCCAGTACTTC.